The 16 T cell receptor beta chains reported below all come from one sample, sequenced in a study of PD-1 blockade in classical Hodgkin lymphoma. After autologous stem cell transplantation all patients relapsed, and prior brentuximab vedotin exposure differed between cohorts. Assay: immunoSEQ multiplex PCR; the TCRdb copy retains only in-frame clones and omits some. The sample yields fewer than 20,000 clones, roughly 90% seen once. The sequencing here drew on peripheral blood mononuclear cells (PBMCs), taken before the second cycle of nivolumab. These receptors were obtained from a human donor with classical Hodgkin lymphoma.

The table lists this clone with a count of one. The chain combines TRBV9 with TRBJ2-1; 9 bases line up with TRBD2. V lost 2 bases to trimming and J lost 4 bases; unmatched junction nucleotides: 4. The CDR3 covers 15 residues. Germline V gene sequence: CDR1 SGDLS, CDR2 YYNGEE. CDR3 in DNA: TGTGCCAGCAGCGTTGGCGGGGGGGCTTACAATGAGCAGTTCTTC. The encoded protein is CASSVGGGAYNEQFF.

On this clone itself: This sample includes further DNA sequences coding for the same CDR3. The V call is TRBV5-1, the J call TRBJ1-5; no firm D call. The germline V gene has CDR1 SGHRS and CDR2 YFSETQ. CDR3 length: 14 residues. Trimming removed 4 bases at V and 2 bases at J, with 10 bases between. The CDR3 DNA sequence: TGCGCCAGCAGCCTCTCCGGGGGCAATCAGCCCCAGCATTTT. Translated: CASSLSGGNQPQHF.

The chain is built from TRBV7-9 and TRBJ1-2, with 10 bases that match TRBD1. V lost 5 bases, J lost 5 bases, and 8 bases stayed unmatched. The germline gives CDR1 SEHNR, CDR2 FQNEAQ (reference sequence). This CDR3 spans 15 amino acids. Written as DNA, the CDR3 is TGTGCCAGCAGCCGACAGGGGGCCGACCATTATGGCTACACCTTC. This gives the protein CASSRQGADHYGYTF.

The V and J genes are TRBV7-9 and TRBJ2-5, with 8 bases matching TRBD1. The CDR3 is 14 residues long. V shed 5 bases, J shed 5 bases, and the junction held 7 bases outside the gene matches. CDR1 SEHNR and CDR2 FQNEAQ come from the germline V gene (reference sequence). The CDR3 sequence: CASSHRTGRETQYF. In nucleotides, the CDR3 is TGTGCCAGCAGCCATAGGACAGGGAGGGAGACCCAGTACTTC.

This rearrangement joins TRBV10-1 to TRBJ2-7, with unresolved D. V was trimmed by 2 bases and J by 3 bases, leaving 5 bases between them. The CDR3 is 12 amino acids. Germline lookup yields CDR1 WNHNN and CDR2 SYGVQD (reference sequence). CDR3 sequence reads: CASSEIFYEQYF. DNA of the CDR3: TGCGCCAGCAGTGAGATCTTCTACGAGCAGTACTTC.

The rearrangement uses TRBV7-2 and TRBJ2-7, with unresolved D. The germline V and J ends were trimmed by 0 bases and 0 bases, with 3 bases remaining between them. Germline CDR1 is SGHTA and CDR2 is FQGNSA. CDR3 length equals 13 residues. The DNA of the CDR3 is TGTGCCAGCAGCTTAGCGGGCTCCTACGAGCAGTACTTC. It is translated as CASSLAGSYEQYF.

The chain combines TRBV7-9 with TRBJ2-6, with no clear D. The germline V gene has CDR1 SEHNR and CDR2 FQNEAQ (reference sequence). The CDR3 extends over 15 amino acids. Trimming left V 5 bases short and J 0 bases short, with 8 bases between. The chain's CDR3 is CASSPWASGANVLTF. In nucleotides, the CDR3 is TGTGCCAGCAGCCCCTGGGCCTCTGGGGCCAACGTCCTGACTTTC.

This sequence joins TRBV28 and TRBJ1-1; the D gene is possibly TRBD1 (5 bases). The germline V gene has CDR1 MDHEN and CDR2 SYDVKM. The CDR3 sequence is 14 residues long. V was trimmed by 8 bases and J by 2 bases, leaving 15 bases between them. The CDR3 reads CASRLRDVNTEAFF. Here the CDR3 DNA reads TGTGCCAGCCGTCTCAGGGATGTAAACACTGAAGCTTTCTTT.

This sequence joins TRBV5-1 and TRBJ1-4; 10 nucleotides agree with TRBD1. Losses at the gene ends were 2 bases for V and 4 bases for J; bases not matched to a gene: 2. This CDR3 is built from 15 residues. Germline lookup yields CDR1 SGHRS and CDR2 YFSETQ. The CDR3 DNA is TGCGCCAGCAGCTTCGGACAGGGGGGTAATGAAAAACTGTTTTTT. Encoded protein: CASSFGQGGNEKLFF.

The chain has TRBV28 and TRBJ2-7, with D perhaps TRBD1 (6 bases). V was shortened by 1 base and J by 3 bases, with 13 bases between the two germline ends. The CDR3 length is 15 residues. Germline loops: CDR1 MDHEN, CDR2 SYDVKM. DNA of the CDR3: TGTGCCAGCAGTTTATTAAGGGGCAGGGGCTACGAGCAGTACTTC. Encoded protein: CASSLLRGRGYEQYF. Combining the CDR3 with reference TRBV28 and TRBJ2-7 gives the whole variable domain DVKVTQSSRYLVKRTGEKVFLECVQDMDHENMFWYRQDPGLGLRLIYFSYDVKMKEKGDIPEGYSVSREKKERFSLILESASTNQTSMYLCASSLLRGRGYEQYFGPGTRLTVT.

The chain links TRBV7-9 to TRBJ1-5, with a tentative D call TRBD1 (5 bases). Germline V gives CDR1 SEHNR, CDR2 FQNEAQ (reference sequence). Trimming stripped 5 bases from V and 7 bases from J, with 12 bases between. CDR3 length: 13 amino acids. The CDR3 coding sequence is TGTGCCAGCAGCCAGGACGGGGACCAGCCCCAGCATTTT. Encoded protein: CASSQDGDQPQHF.

This sequence joins TRBV28 and TRBJ1-4; 8 bases fit TRBD1. The CDR3 totals 15 residues. After removal of 3 bases from V and 6 bases from J, the junction contained 6 bases not matched to a gene. Germline V gives CDR1 MDHEN, CDR2 SYDVKM. The CDR3 DNA follows: TGTGCCAGCAGTTTGATCCAGGGGGCGTATGAAAAACTGTTTTTT. Translated, it gives CASSLIQGAYEKLFF.

V gene TRBV2 combines with J gene TRBJ2-5, with D tentatively TRBD1 (6 bases). The CDR3 loop spans 13 amino acids. V gave up 2 bases and J gave up 5 bases, with 9 bases separating them. Germline-derived CDR1 and CDR2 are SNHLY and FYNNEI. The CDR3 bases are TGTGCCAGCAGTGAACAGGGGTACGAGACCCAGTACTTC. As protein: CASSEQGYETQYF. Full variable domain (missing parts from reference TRBV2 and TRBJ2-5): EPEVTQTPSHQVTQMGQEVILRCVPISNHLYFYWYRQILGQKVEFLVSFYNNEISEKSEIFDDQFSVERPDGSNFTLKIRSTKLEDSAMYFCASSEQGYETQYFGPGTRLLVL.

The chain couples TRBV6-6 to TRBJ1-6; TRBD1 matches 7 bases. V lost 5 bases, J lost 7 bases, and 8 bases stayed unmatched. The germline CDR1 and CDR2 sequences are MNHNY and SVGAGI (reference sequence). The length of the CDR3 is 15 residues. The CDR3 DNA sequence: TGTGCCAGCAGTCGCGGGACAGCTACAAATTCACCCCTCCACTTT. Translation: CASSRGTATNSPLHF.

This chain uses TRBV5-1 with TRBJ2-3; 7 bases map to TRBD2. The CDR3 runs 15 residues. V shed 4 bases and J 5 bases; nucleotides not matched to a gene: 10. CDR1 and CDR2 (germline): SGHRS, YFSETQ. CDR3 sequence reads: CASSGGGRGVDTQYF. CDR3 nucleotides: TGCGCCAGCAGCGGCGGTGGGAGGGGTGTAGATACGCAGTATTTT.

The chain employs TRBV11-3 and TRBJ2-2; a weak D match, TRBD2 (6 bases). The CDR3 has 14 amino acids. Trimming took 4 bases from V and 1 from J, leaving 7 bases between them. Germline V gene data show CDR1 as SGHNT and CDR2 as YENEEA. The chain's CDR3 is CASSSGENTGELFF. As DNA, the CDR3 is TGTGCCAGCAGCTCGGGGGAGAACACCGGGGAGCTGTTTTTT.